The T cell receptor (beta chain) under discussion was sequenced for a study of spatial heterogeneity in lung cancer (dated by TCRdb to 2018 to 2020). Study-level background: The donors were about 65 patients from the lung TRACERx cohort who had early-stage, untreated non-small cell lung cancer. Beta-chain transcripts were consistently detected in greater numbers than alpha-chain transcripts, which likely reflects a higher abundance of beta-chain transcripts. In non-small cell lung cancer, the study quantitatively compared TCR alpha and beta repertoires across several tumor regions, matched nontumor lung, and blood. In the raw uncorrected reads, each unique combination of TCR and UMI appeared more than ten times on average. Both alpha and beta chains were TCR-sequenced in approximately 220 tumor regions, under 70 matched nontumor lung samples and 45 to 60 PBMC samples obtained at surgery. Follow-up PBMC samples were sequenced whenever available, with a median time to follow-up of roughly 26 months after resection. Nonsynonymous mutation counts, determined by whole-exome sequencing of tumor tissue, were related to TCR repertoire features.

In its sample, this clonotype was seen a few times. The clone's antigen remains unknown. Base qualities are not at hand, and no much larger clone is one base apart. The time point label here, explained by the study, means: blood at routine non-recurrence follow-up after resection. Without any cell sorting, TCR sequencing was performed on whole RNA extracted either from tumor and nontumor lung tissue or from cryopreserved PBMC samples. Only patients for whom sufficient RNA was available from at least two tumor regions were selected for TCR sequencing. The library was produced with 5' RACE. The reads were generated on a NextSeq 500. To allow correction of PCR and sequencing errors, the TCR library protocol tagged every TCR cDNA molecule with a unique molecular identifier. For the original study's pipeline: TCR identification, UMI-based error correction and CDR3 extraction were performed with Decombinator tools. Expanded TCRs were defined as those above a frequency of 2 per 1,000, corresponding to the top 1% of the tumor frequency distribution. Rényi diversity was computed with the R vegan package after subsampling each repertoire 100 times to 5,000 TCRs. CDR3 similarity networks were constructed using string-kernel similarity of amino acid triplets, with links drawn between CDR3s whose pairwise similarity was above 0.82. The public reads were reanalyzed by TCRdb: fastp trimming at Q25, MiXCR alignment, in-frame beta chains only. Rows with one shared CDR3 protein collapse into an entry with the most common genes and DNA. TCRdb's processing, not the study's, gives the V and J calls here. The sample table shows 50,000 or so distinct CDR3 sequences, and 10% to 15% are seen once. In total, the top ten clones hold roughly 32% of the sample.

General study outcomes and caveats: Ubiquitous expanded tumor TCRs showed up in blood more often at tumor resection than at routine follow-up. Additional single-cell paired TCR alpha and beta sequencing was considered necessary to confirm, at a functional level, the hypothesis that regional TCRs recognize regional mutations. Comparisons of baseline and follow-up blood repertoires included only 14 patients.

Trimming takes 4 bases from V and 6 bases from J, and the germline ends sit 9 bases apart. Sequences SGHAT (CDR1) and FQDESV (CDR2) are obtained from the germline V gene (reference sequence). The CDR3, from cysteine to phenylalanine, totals 12 residues. The DNA shown is the 36-base CDR3, in frame from base 1. This sequence originates from a male donor with early-stage non-small cell lung cancer. The sample here was PBMCs, taken at follow-up. The rearranged chain carries TRBV11-1 and TRBJ1-2; confidence is insufficient to name the D gene. In nucleotides, the sequence is TGTGCCAGCAGCTCACAGTTTAATGGCTACACCTTC. The resulting protein is CASSSQFNGYTF.